The 8 T cell receptor beta chains listed next were all sequenced from one sample in a study of CDR3 diversity in severe acne (dated 2019 in TCRdb). The receptor library was made with PCR. Sequencing relied on an Illumina HiSeq 2000. TCRdb trimmed public reads at Q25 via fastp, called clones via MiXCR and kept in-frame beta chains. Records with the same CDR3 protein are collapsed into one entry carrying the most frequent genes and DNA. The sample has approximately 80,000 distinct CDR3 sequences on record, 50% to 65% of them singletons. Roughly an eighth of the sample is taken by the ten largest. Sequencing was performed on blood. Source of these receptors: a male donor in good health, without acne.

Turning to this clonotype: Relative to the germline gene, one junction end is altered; a read error may explain this. This chain links TRBV29-1 with TRBJ1-2, with no clear D. The CDR3 extends over 10 amino acids. The germline V gene encodes CDR1 SQVTM and CDR2 ANQGSEA. The CDR3 loop reads CNVDRYGYTF. DNA of the CDR3: TGCAACGTTGATAGGTATGGCTACACCTTC.

The rearrangement links TRBV20-1 to TRBJ2-7, with 7 bases lining up with TRBD1. Germline V lookup: CDR1 DFQATT, CDR2 SNEGSKA (reference sequence). This CDR3 contains 14 residues. V shed 3 bases, J shed 3 bases, and the junction held 8 bases outside the gene matches. The CDR3 DNA reads as TGCAGTGCTAGTAGGGCCGACAGGGTCTACGAGCAGTACTTC. This translates into CSASRADRVYEQYF.

CDR3 in amino acids: CASSRGAVKGNEQYF. CDR3 sequence (DNA): TGTGCCAGCAGCCGGGGGGCGGTAAAAGGGAACGAGCAGTACTTC. V gene TRBV30 combines with J gene TRBJ2-7; perhaps TRBD2 as D (7 bases). Germline V gives CDR1 GTSNPN, CDR2 SVGIG (reference sequence). The CDR3 is 15 amino acids. Trimming took off 8 bases at V and 5 bases at J, with 25 bases between the two ends.

This clonotype is labeled medium-sized (0.01 to 0.1%). The chain combines TRBV7-6 with TRBJ2-7; 12 nucleotides match TRBD2. Germline-derived CDR1 and CDR2 are SGHVS and FNYEAQ. J was trimmed by 3 bases and V by 5 bases; bases with no gene match: 8. The CDR3 extends over 16 amino acids. The CDR3 region is CASSTSGLAGIYEQYF. The DNA for the CDR3 is TGTGCCAGCAGCACTAGCGGACTAGCGGGGATCTACGAGCAGTACTTC.

This clonotype appeared a single time. The J gene is TRBJ1-2, the V gene TRBV7-9; 7 nucleotides line up with TRBD1. Germline V gene sequence: CDR1 SEHNR, CDR2 FQNEAQ (reference sequence). After removal of 5 bases from V and 4 bases from J, the junction contained 10 bases not matched to a gene. The CDR3 is 15 residues long. The CDR3 loop reads CASSAGQTESYGYTF. CDR3 nucleotide sequence: TGTGCCAGCAGCGCGGGACAGACAGAGAGCTATGGCTACACCTTC.

Worth noting for this clonotype: Compared with germline, one end of the junction differs, possibly owing to a read error. The CDR3 is CVSRDPGQGLSSPLHF. In DNA form, the CDR3 reads TGTGTCAGCAGGGACCCGGGACAGGGTTTGTCTTCACCCCTCCACTTT. The rearrangement links TRBV6-1 to TRBJ1-6; 9 bases map to TRBD1. This CDR3 is 16 amino acids long. Germline V gene sequence: CDR1 MNHNS, CDR2 SASEGT.

This clonotype has only a few counts. The chain employs TRBV20-1 and TRBJ1-1; a weak D match, TRBD1 (6 bases). Trimming stripped 2 bases from V and 9 bases from J, with 22 bases between. This CDR3 contains 15 residues. Germline assignment: CDR1 DFQATT and CDR2 SNEGSKA (reference sequence). The CDR3 DNA follows: TGCAGTGCTAGACCCTCTGTCGGACAGATCAATCAAGCTTTCTTT. Translation: CSARPSVGQINQAFF.

The sample holds many counts of this clonotype. V and J are TRBV11-1 and TRBJ2-3; 9 bases are shared with TRBD2. Trimming took 5 bases from V and 0 from J; bases not matched to a gene: 6. The CDR3 is 16 residues long. Per the germline V gene, CDR1 is SGHAT and CDR2 is FQDESV (reference sequence). CDR3 sequence: CASSPGTSRSTDTQYF. In DNA, the CDR3 is TGTGCCAGCAGCCCAGGGACTAGCAGAAGCACAGATACGCAGTATTTT.